This passage covers 11 T cell receptor beta chains from one sample sequenced in a study of Tregs in tolerant kidney transplant recipients. TCRdb keeps only in-frame clones here, not all; method: immunoSEQ multiplex PCR. The sample carries around 74,000 clones, 95% to 98% recorded once. The sample consisted of CD4+ T cells from blood, taken before the transplant. The source is a human donor who received a combined kidney and bone marrow transplant.

This rearrangement joins TRBV9 to TRBJ2-1; the D gene is possibly TRBD2 (5 bases). From germline, CDR1 is SGDLS and CDR2 YYNGEE. The CDR3 extends over 13 amino acids. Trimming removed 2 bases at V and 9 bases at J, with 12 bases between. The CDR3 region is CASSVPGKREQFF. In nucleotides, the CDR3 is TGTGCCAGCAGCGTTCCGGGAAAGCGTGAGCAGTTCTTC. The variable domain in full, completed from reference TRBV9 and TRBJ2-1, reads DSGVTQTPKHLITATGQRVTLRCSPRSGDLSVYWYQQSLDQGLQFLIQYYNGEERAKGNILERFSAQQFPDLHSELNLSSLELGDSALYFCASSVPGKREQFFGPGTRLTVL.

This CDR3 reads CSVELAGAVDTQYF. In DNA form, the CDR3 reads TGCAGCGTTGAACTAGCGGGAGCAGTAGATACGCAGTATTTT. This chain joins TRBV29-1 and TRBJ2-3; 10 bases are a match to TRBD2. The CDR3 loop spans 14 amino acids. The V segment lost 2 bases and the J segment 5 bases; nucleotides outside the gene matches: 4. Germline CDR1 is SQVTM and CDR2 is ANQGSEA.

This chain uses TRBV6-6 with TRBJ1-5; TRBD1 matches 10 bases. V shed 6 bases and J 9 bases; nucleotides not matched to a gene: 8. From germline, CDR1 is MNHNY and CDR2 SVGAGI (reference sequence). The CDR3 spans 14 residues. The CDR3 DNA is TGTGCCAGCAGCCACCGACAGGGGGCGAGGCCCCAGCATTTT. This sequence encodes CASSHRQGARPQHF.

The chain has TRBV10-1 and TRBJ2-2, with TRBD2 matching 7 bases. J lost 0 bases, V lost 6 bases, and 10 bases had no gene match. There are 17 residues in the CDR3. Germline CDR1 reads WNHNN; CDR2 reads SYGVQD (reference sequence). The CDR3 reads CASSLKRGLPNTGELFF. CDR3 coding DNA: TGCGCCAGCAGCCTTAAGCGGGGACTACCGAACACCGGGGAGCTGTTTTTT.

This chain links TRBV9 with TRBJ2-7; D is ambiguous. The ends were cut back, 2 bases at V and 6 bases at J, with 15 bases in the middle. Germline loops: CDR1 SGDLS, CDR2 YYNGEE. The CDR3 totals 14 residues. CDR3 in amino acids: CASSVKIDFSEQYF. In nucleotides, the CDR3 is TGTGCCAGCAGCGTCAAGATAGATTTCTCCGAGCAGTACTTC.

The V and J genes are TRBV4-1 and TRBJ1-1, with 8 bases that match TRBD1. Germline values: CDR1 MGHRA, CDR2 YSYEKL. V gave up 4 bases and J gave up 6 bases; unmatched junction bases: 7. The CDR3 has 14 residues. In DNA form, the CDR3 reads TGCGCCAGCAGCCGCAGAGACAGGGGTGCTGAAGCTTTCTTT. It codes for CASSRRDRGAEAFF.

The chain couples TRBV30 to TRBJ1-2; D is unclear. This CDR3 has 13 residues. Germline V CDR1 and CDR2: GTSNPN, SVGIG (reference sequence). V dropped 7 bases and J dropped 8 bases, with 20 bases sitting between them. CDR3 residues: CASRRGPPGGYTF. CDR3 sequence (DNA): TGTGCCTCGCGCCGAGGTCCCCCGGGGGGCTACACCTTC.

Here the CDR3 DNA reads TGCGCCAGCAGCTTGGCCGGGACAGGAGGTGACATTCAGTACTTC. As protein: CASSLAGTGGDIQYF. The chain has TRBV5-1 and TRBJ2-4; TRBD1 agrees at 8 bases. The V segment lost 0 bases and the J segment 8 bases; nucleotides outside the gene matches: 7. This CDR3 has 15 residues. Germline V lookup: CDR1 SGHRS, CDR2 YFSETQ.

The chain employs TRBV28 and TRBJ2-7; 9 positions match TRBD2. The V gene's germline CDR1 is MDHEN and CDR2 SYDVKM. After removal of 6 bases from V and 2 bases from J, the junction contained 5 bases not matched to a gene. The CDR3 covers 14 residues. As DNA, the CDR3 is TGTGCCAGCAGGGGGGCTAGCGGGGCCTACGAGCAGTACTTC. It specifies CASRGASGAYEQYF.

The chain couples TRBV11-3 to TRBJ2-5; TRBD2 matches 7 bases. The CDR3 has 16 amino acids. Trimming removed 4 bases from V and 5 bases from J; junction bases left unmatched: 13. Looked up from germline, CDR1 is SGHNT and CDR2 is YENEEA. The CDR3 nucleotides read TGTGCCAGCAGCTCCTGGACTAGTGGAGACGACGAGACCCAGTACTTC. Its translation is CASSSWTSGDDETQYF.

The chain is built from TRBV4-2 and TRBJ1-2, with 10 bases lining up with TRBD1. The length of the CDR3 is 17 residues. After removal of 3 bases from V and 4 bases from J, the junction contained 11 bases not matched to a gene. The V gene's germline CDR1 is LGHNA and CDR2 YNFKEQ. CDR3 in amino acids: CASSQPGTGARGYGYTF. CDR3 DNA: TGTGCCAGCAGCCAGCCAGGGACAGGGGCCCGGGGCTATGGCTACACCTTC.